This is a list of T cell receptor beta chains from one sample in a study of PD-1 blockade in classical Hodgkin lymphoma. This table comes from immunoSEQ multiplex PCR, and its TCRdb copy is limited to in-frame clones, with some not included. Of about 40,000 clones listed, about 90% are singletons. Sample: peripheral blood mononuclear cells (PBMCs), taken at baseline. The source of these receptors is a human donor with classical Hodgkin lymphoma. CDR3s include the opening cysteine and the closing phenylalanine or tryptophan. A D gene is named only where the DNA matches it firmly. Part of the rows lack a size; the others show once, few, many or a class for expanded clones.

length	J	size	V	D	CDR3	DNA
10	TRBJ2-7	once	TRBV6-6	NA	CASRGPEQYF	TGTGCCAGCCGGGGGCCCGAGCAGTACTTC
15	TRBJ2-3	NA	TRBV19	NA	CASSTRTGGRDTQYF	TGTGCCAGTAGTACCCGGACAGGCGGGAGAGATACGCAGTATTTT
14	TRBJ1-4	NA	TRBV18	NA	CASSPDHTQGKLFF	TGTGCCAGCTCACCTGATCATACACAGGGAAAACTGTTTTTT
14	TRBJ2-3	NA	TRBV29-1	NA	CSVAFQGRPDTQYF	TGCAGCGTGGCTTTTCAGGGGCGCCCAGATACGCAGTATTTT
14	TRBJ2-7	NA	TRBV9	NA	CASSEGGTAYEQYF	TGTGCCAGCAGCGAGGGCGGGACCGCCTACGAGCAGTACTTC
15	TRBJ1-2	NA	TRBV27	NA	CASSLSLGPIYGYTF	TGTGCCAGCAGTTTATCGCTGGGGCCAATCTATGGCTACACCTTC
15	TRBJ2-5	NA	TRBV2	NA	CASSAVVRGGETQYF	TGTGCCAGCAGTGCTGTTGTCAGGGGAGGGGAGACCCAGTACTTC
12	TRBJ2-2	NA	TRBV10-3	NA	CASHGGPGELFF	TGTGCCAGCCACGGGGGGCCCGGGGAGCTGTTTTTT
15	TRBJ2-3	NA	TRBV15	NA	CATSRVSPSTDTQYF	TGTGCCACCAGCAGAGTTTCCCCTAGCACAGATACGCAGTATTTT
17	TRBJ2-1	NA	TRBV7-9	NA	CASSLASGLDSYNEQFF	TGTGCCAGCAGCTTAGCGTCAGGACTTGACTCCTACAATGAGCAGTTCTTC
15	TRBJ1-1	NA	TRBV5-1	NA	CASSLTGPRDTEAFF	TGCGCCAGCAGCTTGACAGGGCCCAGGGACACTGAAGCTTTCTTT
14	TRBJ2-2	NA	TRBV18	NA	CASLRAPNTGELFF	TGTGCCAGCCTAAGGGCACCGAACACCGGGGAGCTGTTTTTT
14	TRBJ1-2	NA	TRBV5-1	NA	CASSYIEAGYGYTF	TGCGCCAGCAGCTACATAGAAGCCGGCTATGGCTACACCTTC
15	TRBJ2-5	once	TRBV19	NA	CASSPFEPGGGTQYF	TGTGCCAGTAGCCCCTTCGAGCCAGGGGGGGGGACCCAGTACTTC
15	TRBJ2-7	NA	TRBV6-5	NA	CASSYSPGLYYEQYF	TGTGCCAGCAGTTACTCTCCGGGACTTTATTACGAGCAGTACTTC
15	TRBJ2-7	NA	TRBV5-1	TRBD1	CASSLEDRAVYEQYF	TGCGCCAGCAGCTTGGAGGACAGGGCCGTCTACGAGCAGTACTTC
13	TRBJ1-1	few	TRBV6-5	NA	CATSAWSRTEAFF	TGTGCCACCTCCGCCTGGAGTCGCACTGAAGCTTTCTTT
13	TRBJ1-5	NA	TRBV10-2	TRBD1	CASSGQGHQPQHF	TGCGCCAGCAGCGGACAGGGCCATCAGCCCCAGCATTTT
15	TRBJ2-5	NA	TRBV19	NA	CASSSTGMYQETQYF	TGTGCCAGTAGTTCCACAGGGATGTACCAAGAGACCCAGTACTTC
17	TRBJ1-2	NA	TRBV4-3	NA	CASSQELSTIISYGYTF	TGCGCCAGCAGCCAAGAATTGAGCACTATAATAAGCTATGGCTACACCTTC
16	TRBJ1-5	NA	TRBV11-3	NA	CASSSTTGFSNQPQHF	TGTGCCAGCAGCTCCACGACAGGTTTTAGCAATCAGCCCCAGCATTTT
19	TRBJ2-3	NA	TRBV21-1	NA	CASSKVGVCSGRHTDTQYF	TGTGCCAGCAGCAAAGTAGGTGTTTGTAGCGGGAGGCACACAGATACGCAGTATTTT
13	TRBJ1-5	few	TRBV4-2	NA	CASSQGGGQPQHF	TGTGCCAGCAGCCAAGGGGGGGGTCAGCCCCAGCATTTT
17	TRBJ2-5	NA	TRBV5-1	TRBD2	CASSQGGASGLQETQYF	TGCGCCAGCAGCCAGGGCGGGGCTAGCGGCCTTCAAGAGACCCAGTACTTC
12	TRBJ1-2	NA	TRBV7-2	TRBD1	CASRRDSYGYTF	TGTGCCAGCAGACGGGACAGCTATGGCTACACCTTC
14	TRBJ1-2	NA	TRBV7-9	NA	CASSLVATPYGYTF	TGTGCCAGCAGCTTAGTAGCGACCCCCTATGGCTACACCTTC
13	TRBJ2-3	NA	TRBV7-2	NA	CASSLALQGTQYF	TGTGCCAGCAGCTTAGCCTTACAGGGCACGCAGTATTTT
14	TRBJ1-4	NA	TRBV19	NA	CASSIGLTPEKLFF	TGTGCCAGTAGTATCGGCCTAACGCCCGAAAAACTGTTTTTT
13	TRBJ2-1	NA	TRBV11-3	NA	CASSFGGWNEQFF	TGTGCCAGCAGCTTTGGCGGATGGAATGAGCAGTTCTTC
13	TRBJ1-2	few	TRBV5-4	NA	CASSFPDKDGYTF	TGTGCCAGCAGCTTTCCAGATAAGGATGGCTACACCTTC
18	TRBJ2-7	few	TRBV11-2	TRBD1	CASSKSWGGTGITYEQYF	TGTGCCAGCAGCAAATCGTGGGGCGGGACAGGGATAACCTACGAGCAGTACTTC
13	TRBJ1-2	NA	TRBV10-3	NA	CAISHRDSGGYTF	TGTGCCATCTCACACAGGGATTCGGGAGGCTACACCTTC
15	TRBJ1-1	NA	TRBV30	NA	CAWRTGRAGGGEAFF	TGTGCCTGGAGAACAGGGCGCGCGGGGGGAGGTGAAGCTTTCTTT
17	TRBJ2-7	NA	TRBV11-2	TRBD1	CASSLGTGGWVSYEQYF	TGTGCCAGCAGCTTAGGAACAGGGGGGTGGGTTTCCTACGAGCAGTACTTC
14	TRBJ2-3	NA	TRBV25-1	NA	CASSERRDWDTQYF	TGTGCCAGCAGTGAAAGAAGGGATTGGGATACGCAGTATTTT
13	TRBJ1-4	NA	TRBV10-3	NA	CAIRGDLNEKLFF	TGTGCCATTCGGGGGGACCTCAATGAAAAACTGTTTTTT
14	TRBJ1-1	NA	TRBV5-1	TRBD1	CASRLQGWGTEAFF	TGCGCCAGCAGGCTACAGGGGTGGGGCACTGAAGCTTTCTTT
12	TRBJ1-1	once	TRBV19	NA	CASSARATEAFF	TGTGCCAGTAGTGCCCGCGCCACTGAAGCTTTCTTT
13	TRBJ2-3	NA	TRBV4-1	NA	CASSQGRGDTQYF	TGCGCCAGCAGCCAAGGCAGGGGAGATACGCAGTATTTT
13	TRBJ1-2	NA	TRBV25-1	NA	CASSEALGSGYTF	TGTGCCAGCAGTGAAGCGTTAGGATCCGGCTACACCTTC
16	TRBJ1-4	NA	TRBV28	NA	CASSSSYRVWDEKLFF	TGTGCCAGCAGTTCCTCCTACCGGGTTTGGGATGAAAAACTGTTTTTT
14	TRBJ2-5	NA	TRBV7-2	NA	CASSLNAGGGTQYF	TGTGCCAGCAGCTTAAACGCCGGGGGAGGAACCCAGTACTTC
11	TRBJ2-3	NA	TRBV10-2	NA	CASSWTDTQYF	TGCGCCAGCAGTTGGACAGATACGCAGTATTTT
17	TRBJ1-5	NA	TRBV19	NA	CASSREDRLYSNQPQHF	TGTGCCAGTAGTAGAGAAGACAGACTATATAGCAATCAGCCCCAGCATTTT
11	TRBJ1-1	NA	TRBV28	NA	CASSRNTEAFF	TGTGCCAGCAGTAGGAACACTGAAGCTTTCTTT
15	TRBJ1-6	NA	TRBV7-3	NA	CASSFLGGMNSPLHF	TGTGCCAGCAGCTTTTTAGGGGGAATGAATTCACCCCTCCACTTT
18	TRBJ2-3	NA	TRBV11-3	NA	CASSSVVRADRARDTQYF	TGTGCCAGCAGCTCCGTTGTACGAGCTGACAGAGCGAGAGATACGCAGTATTTT
16	TRBJ2-1	NA	TRBV18	NA	CASSYRPTAQYNEQFF	TGTGCCAGCTCGTACAGGCCAACTGCCCAATACAATGAGCAGTTCTTC